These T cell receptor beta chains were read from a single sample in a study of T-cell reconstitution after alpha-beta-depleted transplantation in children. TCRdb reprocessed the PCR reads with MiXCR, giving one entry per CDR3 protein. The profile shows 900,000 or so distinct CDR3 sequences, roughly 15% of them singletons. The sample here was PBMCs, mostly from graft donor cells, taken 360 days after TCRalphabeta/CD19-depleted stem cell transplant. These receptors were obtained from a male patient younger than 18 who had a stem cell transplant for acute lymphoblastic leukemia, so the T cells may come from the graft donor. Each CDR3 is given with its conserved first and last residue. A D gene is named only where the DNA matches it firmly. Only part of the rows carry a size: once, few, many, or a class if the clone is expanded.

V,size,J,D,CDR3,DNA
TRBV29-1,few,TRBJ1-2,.,CSVVASIYGYTF,TGCAGCGTTGTTGCCTCCATCTATGGCTACACCTTC
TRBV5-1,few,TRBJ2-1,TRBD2,CASSRGGFPGYNEQFF,TGCGCCAGCAGCCGGGGGGGCTTTCCGGGTTACAATGAGCAGTTCTTC
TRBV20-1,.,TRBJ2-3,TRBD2,CSADLWTSGTDTQYF,TGCAGTGCTGACCTTTGGACTAGCGGGACAGATACGCAGTATTTT
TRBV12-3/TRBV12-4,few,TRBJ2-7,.,CASSFRGSTYEQYF,TGTGCCAGCAGTTTTAGGGGCTCGACCTACGAGCAGTACTTC
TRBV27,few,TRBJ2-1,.,CASTGAYNEQFF,TGTGCCAGCACAGGGGCCTACAATGAGCAGTTCTTC
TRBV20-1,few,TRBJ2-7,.,CSARDRARKGPYEQYF,TGCAGTGCTAGAGATCGAGCAAGGAAGGGACCCTACGAGCAGTACTTC
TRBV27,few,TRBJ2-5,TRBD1,CATAQQGRETQYF,TGTGCCACCGCTCAACAGGGGCGGGAGACCCAGTACTTC
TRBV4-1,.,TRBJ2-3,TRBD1,CASSQEGTGTDTQYF,TGCGCCAGCAGCCAAGAAGGGACAGGCACAGATACGCAGTATTTT
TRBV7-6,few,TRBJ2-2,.,CASSPTRRELFF,TGTGCCAGCAGCCCCACCCGGCGGGAGCTGTTTTTT
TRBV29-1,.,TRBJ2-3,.,CSGQIDTQYF,TGCAGCGGACAAATAGATACGCAGTATTTT
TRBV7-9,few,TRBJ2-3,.,CASSPTLPGDTDTQYF,TGTGCCAGCAGCCCCACGTTACCAGGAGACACAGATACGCAGTATTTT
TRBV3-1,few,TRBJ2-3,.,CASSQDRWSGNTQYF,TGTGCCAGCAGCCAAGATCGCTGGAGCGGCAATACGCAGTATTTT
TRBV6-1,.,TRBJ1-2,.,CASRFMTGTGYGYTF,TGTGCCAGCAGGTTTATGACAGGCACAGGCTATGGCTACACCTTC
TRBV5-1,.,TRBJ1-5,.,CASSLVQGDQPQHF,TGCGCCAGCAGCTTGGTACAGGGCGACCAGCCCCAGCATTTT
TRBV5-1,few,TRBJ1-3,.,CASSFYGPESSGNTIYF,TGCGCCAGCAGCTTCTACGGACCGGAGTCTTCTGGAAACACCATATATTTT
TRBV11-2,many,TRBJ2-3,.,CASSGGGSTDTQYF,TGTGCCAGCAGCGGTGGAGGGTCCACAGATACGCAGTATTTT
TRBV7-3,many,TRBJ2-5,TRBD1,CASSLTGGRETQYF,TGTGCCAGCAGCCTGACAGGGGGACGAGAGACCCAGTACTTC
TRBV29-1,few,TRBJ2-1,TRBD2,CSVEGLLAGGPAYNEQFF,TGCAGCGTTGAGGGCTTACTAGCGGGAGGGCCGGCCTACAATGAGCAGTTCTTC
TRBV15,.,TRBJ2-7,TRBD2,CATSRDYGITSGRFDEQYF,TGTGCCACCAGCAGAGACTACGGAATTACTAGCGGGAGATTCGACGAGCAGTACTTC
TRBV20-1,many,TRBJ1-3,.,CSAAGGSSGNTIYF,TGCAGTGCCGCCGGGGGCTCCTCTGGAAACACCATATATTTT
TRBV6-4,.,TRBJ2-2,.,CASSEWGNLNTGELFF,TGTGCCAGCAGTGAGTGGGGAAACTTGAACACCGGGGAGCTGTTTTTT
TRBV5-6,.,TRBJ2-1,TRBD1,CASSLLDRVRYNEQFF,TGTGCCAGCAGCTTGTTGGACAGGGTCCGTTACAATGAGCAGTTCTTC
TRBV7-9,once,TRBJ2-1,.,CASTTGVLGGYNEHFF,TGTGCCAGCACCACGGGGGTCTTAGGAGGTTACAATGAGCACTTCTTC
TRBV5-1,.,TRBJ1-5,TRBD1,CASSATGTGQPQHF,TGCGCCAGCAGCGCCACAGGGACAGGACAGCCCCAGCATTTT
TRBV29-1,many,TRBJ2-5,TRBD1,CSGRTGTLETQYF,TGCAGCGGACGGACAGGGACCTTGGAGACCCAGTACTTC
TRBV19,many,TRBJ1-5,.,CASSMGKQLLHQPQHF,TGTGCCAGTAGTATGGGAAAACAGCTTTTACATCAGCCCCAGCATTTT
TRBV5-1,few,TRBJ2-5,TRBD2,CASSLVAGGGQETQYF,TGCGCCAGCAGCTTGGTAGCGGGAGGCGGGCAAGAGACCCAGTACTTC
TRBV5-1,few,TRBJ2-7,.,CASSGAPSYEQYF,TGCGCCAGCAGCGGGGCCCCCTCCTACGAGCAGTACTTC
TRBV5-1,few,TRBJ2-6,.,CASRGIYSGANVLTF,TGCGCCAGCAGGGGGATCTACTCTGGGGCCAACGTCCTGACTTTC
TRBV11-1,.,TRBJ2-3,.,CASSLRLLGRDSTDTQYF,TGTGCCAGCAGCTTAAGACTCCTGGGCAGGGATAGCACAGATACGCAGTATTTT
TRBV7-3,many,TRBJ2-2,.,CASSLRPHTGELFF,TGTGCCAGCAGCTTACGCCCCCATACCGGGGAGCTGTTTTTT
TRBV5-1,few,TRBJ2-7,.,CASSLEDGSSYEQYF,TGCGCCAGCAGCCTCGAGGACGGCAGCTCCTACGAGCAGTACTTC
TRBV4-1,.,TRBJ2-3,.,CASSQGRIATDTQYF,TGCGCCAGCAGCCAAGGAAGGATTGCCACAGATACGCAGTATTTT